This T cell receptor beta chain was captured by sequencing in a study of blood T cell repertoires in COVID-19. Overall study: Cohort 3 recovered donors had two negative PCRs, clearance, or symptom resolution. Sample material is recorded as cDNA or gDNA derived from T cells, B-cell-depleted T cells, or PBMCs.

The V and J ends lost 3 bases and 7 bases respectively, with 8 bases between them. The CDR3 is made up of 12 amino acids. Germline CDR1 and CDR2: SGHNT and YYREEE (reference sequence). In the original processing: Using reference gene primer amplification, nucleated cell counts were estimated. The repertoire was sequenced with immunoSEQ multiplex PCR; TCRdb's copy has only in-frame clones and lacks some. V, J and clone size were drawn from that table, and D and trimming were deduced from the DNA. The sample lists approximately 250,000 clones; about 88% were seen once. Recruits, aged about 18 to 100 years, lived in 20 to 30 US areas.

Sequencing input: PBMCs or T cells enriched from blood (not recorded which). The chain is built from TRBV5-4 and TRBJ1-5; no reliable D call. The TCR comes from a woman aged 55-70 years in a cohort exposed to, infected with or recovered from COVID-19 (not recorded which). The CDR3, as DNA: TGTGCCAGCAGCTCTCCGCAGCAGCCCCAGCATTTT. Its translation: CASSSPQQPQHF.